This T cell receptor beta chain was documented in a study of T cells in Graves' hyperthyroidism and ophthalmopathy. The TCR beta CDR3 regions underwent amplification using RNA transcripts as the source. An initial round of RT-PCR targeting the TCR CDR3 relied on the HTBI primer set. TCRdb ran MiXCR on the multiplex PCR reads and lists one entry per CDR3 protein. The sample has about 420,000 distinct CDR3 sequences; roughly 14% are singletons. This clonotype was seen many times. The antigen is unknown. Graves' hyperthyroidism was deemed stable absent ophthalmopathy progression within 18 months. This CDR3 region has 16 residues. V shed 0 bases and J 8 bases; nucleotides not matched to a gene: 12. Germline CDR1 ENHRY, CDR2 SYGVKD. Regarding the study as a whole: Clonotypes that were expanded in thyroid above 0.001 mostly appeared in blood too. With a median lead of approximately 6 months before onset, the model predicted ophthalmopathy.

The sequence was obtained from a young woman with Graves' hyperthyroidism. What was sequenced was blood. The V gene is TRBV10-3, the J gene TRBJ1-2; 7 bases are a match to TRBD1. The CDR3 spells CAISESILARGDGYTF. The CDR3 nucleotides read TGTGCCATCAGTGAGTCTATCCTGGCCAGGGGGGACGGCTACACCTTC.